This TCR beta chain was retrieved from a study of blood T cells in healthy people across ages. With a J-beta primer mix and a sample-barcoded 5' primer, a second PCR ran roughly 6 to 12 cycles. Tags on each cDNA molecule came from a template-switch adaptor with 12 random nucleotides. A single record per CDR3 protein comes from TCRdb applying MiXCR to the 5' RACE reads. This table has 1.2 million to 1.5 million distinct CDR3 sequences, 42% appearing once. Regarding the study as a whole: Reliance upon unsorted PBMCs precluded definitive naive versus antigen-experienced comparison. Estimated diversity that came from one million T cells was considered an underestimate.

Concerning this clonotype: Its antigen is not identified.

The authors drew around 11 milliliters of peripheral blood from each donor. The TCR sequence derives from a woman aged 18-29 years in good health. The sequenced sample was blood.

The DNA of the CDR3 is TGTGCCAGCAGCTCTGACAGGGGTGACACTGAAGCTTTCTTT. Protein: CASSSDRGDTEAFF. The rearrangement links TRBV7-6 to TRBJ1-1; TRBD1 aligns across 8 bases. Losses at the gene ends were 4 bases for V and 3 bases for J; bases not matched to a gene: 4. The CDR3 has 14 amino acids. Germline V gives CDR1 SGHVS, CDR2 FNYEAQ. The variable domain in full, completed from reference TRBV7-6 and TRBJ1-1, reads GAGVSQSPRYKVTKRGQDVALRCDPISGHVSLYWYRQALGQGPEFLTYFNYEAQQDKSGLPNDRFSAERPEGSISTLTIQRTEQRDSAMYRCASSSDRGDTEAFFGQGTRLTVV.